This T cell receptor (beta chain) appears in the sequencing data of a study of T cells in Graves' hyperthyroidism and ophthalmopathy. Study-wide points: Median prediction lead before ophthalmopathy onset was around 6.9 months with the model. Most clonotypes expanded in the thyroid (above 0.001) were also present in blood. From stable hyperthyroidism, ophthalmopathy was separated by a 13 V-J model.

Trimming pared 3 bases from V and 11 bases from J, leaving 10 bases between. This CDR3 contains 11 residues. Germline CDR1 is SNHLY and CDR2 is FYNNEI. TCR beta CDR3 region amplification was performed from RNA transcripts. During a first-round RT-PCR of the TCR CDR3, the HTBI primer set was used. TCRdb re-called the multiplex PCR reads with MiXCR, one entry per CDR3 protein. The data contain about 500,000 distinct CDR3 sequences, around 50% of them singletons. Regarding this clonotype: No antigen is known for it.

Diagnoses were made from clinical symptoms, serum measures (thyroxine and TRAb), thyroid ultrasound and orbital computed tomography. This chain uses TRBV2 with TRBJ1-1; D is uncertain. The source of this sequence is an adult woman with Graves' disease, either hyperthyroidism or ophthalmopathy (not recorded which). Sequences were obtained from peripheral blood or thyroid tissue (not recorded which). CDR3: CASSDRGWAFF. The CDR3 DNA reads TGTGCCAGCAGTGATCGGGGTTGGGCTTTCTTT.